A single sample is the source of the 10 T cell receptor beta chains below, sequenced in a study of TIL therapy for anti-PD-1-resistant metastatic lung cancer. This was the immunoSEQ v3 assay. Assay: immunoSEQ multiplex PCR; the TCRdb copy retains only in-frame clones and omits some. The top ten hold 1.5% to 2% of the sample, which has nearly 60,000 clones, around 70% seen once. Specified time point: pre-treatment sample, taken before nivolumab and TIL therapy. The starting material was blood, obtained at baseline. All receptors come from a person aged 25 to 85 with non-small cell lung cancer.

The genes are TRBV15 and TRBJ2-3, with TRBD2 matching over 7 bases. The CDR3 has 17 residues. Germline V gene sequence: CDR1 LNHNV, CDR2 YYDKDF (reference sequence). Trimming removed 0 bases from V and 5 bases from J; junction bases left unmatched: 11. The CDR3 reads CATSRDGVAGAKDTQYF. DNA of the CDR3: TGTGCCACCAGCAGAGATGGGGTGGCGGGAGCAAAAGATACGCAGTATTTT.

The chain carries TRBV5-6 and TRBJ2-3; TRBD2 matches 14 bases. Germline V gene data show CDR1 as SGHDT and CDR2 as YYEEEE. Unmatched junction bases numbered 8, after V lost 3 bases and J lost 8 bases. The CDR3 loop spans 16 amino acids. The CDR3: CASSWGLAGVVGTQYF. The CDR3 DNA sequence: TGTGCCAGCAGCTGGGGACTAGCGGGAGTAGTTGGTACGCAGTATTTT.

The rearrangement uses TRBV30 and TRBJ1-6; D might be TRBD1 (6 bases). This CDR3 is built from 14 residues. Between the trimmed V and J ends, which lost 4 bases and 6 bases, there was a span of 13 bases. From germline, CDR1 is GTSNPN and CDR2 SVGIG (reference sequence). CDR3 protein: CAWNSGHGNSPLHF. Written as DNA, the CDR3 is TGTGCCTGGAATTCGGGACACGGTAATTCACCCCTCCACTTT.

The rearrangement joins TRBV2 to TRBJ1-2; D is uncertain. This CDR3 comprises 12 residues. The V end was cut by 4 bases, the J end by 9 bases, with 12 bases between. CDR1 is SNHLY and CDR2 is FYNNEI in the germline V gene. The chain's CDR3 is CASSGNGVRYTF. DNA for the CDR3: TGTGCCAGCAGTGGAAACGGGGTGCGCTACACCTTC. Together with reference TRBV2 and TRBJ1-2, the CDR3 gives the full variable domain: EPEVTQTPSHQVTQMGQEVILRCVPISNHLYFYWYRQILGQKVEFLVSFYNNEISEKSEIFDDQFSVERPDGSNFTLKIRSTKLEDSAMYFCASSGNGVRYTFGSGTRLTVV.

V gene TRBV4-3 combines with J gene TRBJ2-3; 7 bases are shared with TRBD1. Germline V gives CDR1 LGHNA, CDR2 YSLEER. The CDR3 has 17 residues. V was clipped by 1 base and J by 4 bases; unmatched bases: 11. The DNA for the CDR3 is TGCGCCAGCAGCCAAGCCAAAACACAGGGGCGGGCAGATACGCAGTATTTT. Encoded protein: CASSQAKTQGRADTQYF.

The gene calls are TRBV13 and TRBJ1-3; D is uncertain. Between the trimmed V and J ends, which lost 10 bases and 7 bases, there was a span of 14 bases. The CDR3 loop spans 12 amino acids. CDR1 and CDR2 (germline): PRHDT, FYEKMQ (reference sequence). The CDR3 sequence is CATDGIGNTIYF. CDR3 bases: TGTGCCACCGACGGAATTGGCAACACCATATATTTT.

This clone showed up just once. The chain combines TRBV5-4 with TRBJ2-3; D is possibly TRBD1 (7 bases). The V and J ends lost 0 bases and 4 bases respectively, with 15 bases between them. The CDR3 sequence is 16 residues long. The germline V gene has CDR1 SGHNT and CDR2 YYREEE (reference sequence). The CDR3 protein is CASSLAGRGASDTQYF. CDR3 bases: TGTGCCAGCAGCTTGGCGGGCAGGGGGGCCTCAGATACGCAGTATTTT.

This clone was observed a single time. The rearrangement links TRBV6-6 to TRBJ1-4; D not certain. Germline V gives CDR1 MNHNY, CDR2 SVGAGI (reference sequence). This CDR3 comprises 14 residues. Deletions cut 2 bases from V and 6 bases from J, with 10 bases between. The CDR3 nucleotides read TGTGCCAGCAGTTACCCCGGACGGGATGAAAAACTGTTTTTT. It yields the protein CASSYPGRDEKLFF.

The chain joins TRBV7-9 to TRBJ2-3; a weak D match, TRBD1 (5 bases). This CDR3 has 14 residues. Between the trimmed V and J ends, which lost 5 bases and 4 bases, there was a span of 13 bases. Germline CDR1 is SEHNR and CDR2 is FQNEAQ (reference sequence). The DNA of the CDR3 is TGTGCCAGCAGCCAAGCACAGGCGGCAGATACGCAGTATTTT. This sequence encodes CASSQAQAADTQYF.

This chain links TRBV7-9 with TRBJ1-1; TRBD1 might be the D (5 bases). V was shortened by 4 bases and J by 4 bases, with 10 bases between the two germline ends. This CDR3 is 13 amino acids long. Germline V CDR1 and CDR2: SEHNR, FQNEAQ (reference sequence). The CDR3 sequence: CASSSGGFTEAFF. In DNA, the CDR3 is TGTGCCAGCAGCTCTGGGGGGTTCACTGAAGCTTTCTTT.